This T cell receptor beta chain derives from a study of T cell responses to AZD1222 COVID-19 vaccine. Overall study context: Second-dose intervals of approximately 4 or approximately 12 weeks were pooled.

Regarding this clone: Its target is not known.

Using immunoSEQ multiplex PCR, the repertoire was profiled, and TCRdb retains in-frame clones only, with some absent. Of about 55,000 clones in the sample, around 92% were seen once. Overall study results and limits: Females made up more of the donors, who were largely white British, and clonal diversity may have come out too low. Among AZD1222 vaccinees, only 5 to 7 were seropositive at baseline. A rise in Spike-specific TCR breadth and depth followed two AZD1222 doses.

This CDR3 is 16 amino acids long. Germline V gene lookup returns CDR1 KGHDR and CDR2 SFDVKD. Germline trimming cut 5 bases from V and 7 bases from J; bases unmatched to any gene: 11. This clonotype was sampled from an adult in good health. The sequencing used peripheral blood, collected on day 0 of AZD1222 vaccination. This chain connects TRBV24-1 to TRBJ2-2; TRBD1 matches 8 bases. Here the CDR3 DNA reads TGTGCCACCAGTGCCCTCGGACAGGGAAGGGTCGGGGAGCTGTTTTTT. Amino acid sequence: CATSALGQGRVGELFF.